This T cell receptor beta chain was sequenced in a study of T cells in localized non-small cell lung cancer. Study outcomes and limitations: Uninvolved adjacent lung had the highest recorded T cell clonality, with tumor below it. With higher T cell density in blood came longer overall survival. The study detected a median about 57 of the top 100 tumor clones in adjacent lung.

About this clone: Its specificity is unknown.

Trimming took 2 bases from V and 3 from J, leaving 7 bases between them. This CDR3 region has 13 residues. Germline assignment: CDR1 MDHEN and CDR2 SYDVKM. Some clones are missing from TCRdb's copy, which holds only in-frame ones; the method was immunoSEQ multiplex PCR. The sample records some 78,000 clones, 84% being singletons. The chain is built from TRBV28 and TRBJ1-2; D gene unclear. The source of this sequence is a man aged 35 to 69 with stage I lung adenocarcinoma. This specimen consisted of peripheral blood, obtained before any cancer treatment. The CDR3 DNA reads TGTGCCAGCAGTTTACAGCCTGACTATGGCTACACCTTC. This translates into CASSLQPDYGYTF.